These 15 T cell receptor beta chains originate from one sample sequenced in a study of blood T cell repertoires in COVID-19. Sequencing was performed with immunoSEQ multiplex PCR; in TCRdb, only in-frame clones are kept and a portion is missing. The table records 280,000 or so clones, around 92% of them present only once. Sequencing input: PBMCs or T cells enriched from blood (not recorded which). The receptors shown here come from a woman between 50 and 59 years old who had been exposed to COVID-19.

V is TRBV25-1 and J is TRBJ2-7; TRBD2 might be the D (6 bases). Trimming pared 8 bases from V and 3 bases from J, leaving 20 bases between. Germline CDR1 MGHDK, CDR2 SYGVNS. This CDR3 contains 15 residues. CDR3 nucleotides: TGTGCCAGCTCCATGGGGCTAGCGTACGACTACGAGCAGTACTTC. It is translated as CASSMGLAYDYEQYF.

This clone was counted between two and nine times. J is TRBJ1-3 and V is TRBV5-1, with 9 positions matching TRBD1. The CDR3 extends over 14 amino acids. The ends lost 4 bases at V and 4 bases at J; junction bases unmatched: 3. Germline CDR1 reads SGHRS; CDR2 reads YFSETQ. The CDR3 DNA reads as TGCGCCAGCAGCCCGGGACAGGGAGGAAACACCATATATTTT. This gives the protein CASSPGQGGNTIYF. Complete variable domain (other parts from reference TRBV5-1 and TRBJ1-3): KAGVTQTPRYLIKTRGQQVTLSCSPISGHRSVSWYQQTPGQGLQFLFEYFSETQRNKGNFPGRFSGRQFSNSRSEMNVSTLELGDSALYLCASSPGQGGNTIYFGEGSWLTVV.

The chain uses TRBV28 and TRBJ1-5; D uncertain. Trimming removed 5 bases at V and 6 bases at J, with 11 bases between. The CDR3 extends over 13 amino acids. Germline V CDR1 and CDR2: MDHEN, SYDVKM. The CDR3 sequence: CASSNPGFQPQHF. DNA of the CDR3: TGTGCCAGCAGTAACCCCGGTTTTCAGCCCCAGCATTTT.

V and J are TRBV10-3 and TRBJ2-1; 8 positions agree with TRBD2. CDR3 size: 16 residues. Germline V gene sequence: CDR1 ENHRY, CDR2 SYGVKD. The J segment lost 0 bases and the V segment lost 10 bases, leaving 11 bases of the junction unmatched. CDR3: CATNGGALSSYNEQFF. CDR3 DNA: TGTGCCACCAACGGGGGGGCCCTGAGCTCCTACAATGAGCAGTTCTTC.

The V call is TRBV27, the J call TRBJ1-1; tentative D call: TRBD1 (5 bases). Germline values: CDR1 MNHEY, CDR2 SMNVEV (reference sequence). With 7 bases removed from V and 0 bases from J, the gap between germline ends came to 12 bases. The CDR3 runs to 14 residues. The CDR3, as DNA: TGTGCCAGCACCCCGCTAGGGGTGAACACTGAAGCTTTCTTT. Translation: CASTPLGVNTEAFF.

The rearrangement uses TRBV20-1 and TRBJ1-1, with D unclear. Germline V lookup: CDR1 DFQATT, CDR2 SNEGSKA (reference sequence). This CDR3 contains 11 residues. Between the trimmed V and J ends, which lost 3 bases and 1 base, there was a span of 3 bases. CDR3 protein: CSASRNTEAFF. CDR3 DNA sequence: TGCAGTGCTAGCAGGAACACTGAAGCTTTCTTT.

This clone was picked up one time. The V and J genes are TRBV29-1 and TRBJ2-5; 7 nucleotides agree with TRBD2. Germline V lookup: CDR1 SQVTM, CDR2 ANQGSEA. Trimming removed 6 bases from V and 1 base from J; junction bases left unmatched: 5. There are 13 residues in the CDR3. The chain's CDR3 is CSVGRTSQETQYF. The CDR3 DNA reads as TGCAGCGTCGGACGGACTAGCCAAGAGACCCAGTACTTC.

V gene TRBV5-1 combines with J gene TRBJ1-1, with a possible D match to TRBD1 (5 bases). V lost 3 bases and J lost 7, with 7 bases in between. The CDR3 contains 11 residues. Looked up from germline, CDR1 is SGHRS and CDR2 is YFSETQ. The CDR3 bases are TGCGCCAGCAGCTGGAGGGGTGAAGCTTTCTTT. Translating gives CASSWRGEAFF.

The chain combines TRBV25-1 with TRBJ1-4; maybe TRBD1 (6 bases). V lost 4 bases, J lost 3 bases, and 9 bases lay in between. Looked up from germline, CDR1 is MGHDK and CDR2 is SYGVNS. The CDR3 has 14 residues. CDR3 bases: TGTGCCAGCAGTGCGACAGGACCTAATGAAAAACTGTTTTTT. Translated: CASSATGPNEKLFF.

The chain is built from TRBV7-2 and TRBJ2-6, with D maybe TRBD2 (6 bases). The germline V and J ends were trimmed by 4 bases and 1 base, with 11 bases remaining between them. Germline V gene sequence: CDR1 SGHTA, CDR2 FQGNSA. The CDR3 consists of 16 residues. The CDR3 loop is CASSYPGGSGANVLTF. CDR3 sequence (DNA): TGTGCCAGCAGCTACCCTGGGGGGTCTGGGGCCAACGTCCTGACTTTC.

V and J are TRBV10-2 and TRBJ2-2, with TRBD2 matching over 11 bases. The CDR3 has 19 residues. Germline V lookup: CDR1 WSHSY, CDR2 SAAADI. The ends lost 3 bases at V and 3 bases at J; junction bases unmatched: 12. This CDR3 reads CASSDPRLAGGSDTGELFF. The CDR3 DNA sequence: TGCGCCAGCAGTGATCCGCGGCTAGCGGGGGGATCGGACACCGGGGAGCTGTTTTTT.

The chain combines TRBV3-1 (or the pseudogene TRBV3-2) with TRBJ2-2, with a weak D call TRBD2 (5 bases). From germline, CDR1 is LGHDT and CDR2 YNNKEL (reference sequence). The ends were cut back, 0 bases at V and 0 bases at J, with 14 bases in the middle. The CDR3 is made up of 18 amino acids. The CDR3 DNA reads as TGTGCCAGCAGCCAAGATCATAGGAGGCCAACGAACACCGGGGAGCTGTTTTTT. Its protein is CASSQDHRRPTNTGELFF.

The rearrangement joins TRBV30 to TRBJ1-1, with D uncertain. Germline V gene data show CDR1 as GTSNPN and CDR2 as SVGIG (reference sequence). Trimming left V 3 bases short and J 2 bases short, with 13 bases between. The CDR3 covers 14 residues. The CDR3 region has the DNA TGTGCCTGGAGCCAGAGGGCAACTAACACTGAAGCTTTCTTT. Translation gives CAWSQRATNTEAFF.

This chain uses TRBV7-9 with TRBJ2-1; a weak D match, TRBD1 (6 bases). This CDR3 region has 16 residues. Trimming stripped 5 bases from V and 4 bases from J, with 18 bases between. CDR1 SEHNR and CDR2 FQNEAQ come from the germline V gene (reference sequence). The CDR3 DNA follows: TGTGCCAGCAGCGATACTGCCGGGACATTTTACAATGAGCAGTTCTTC. Its translation is CASSDTAGTFYNEQFF.

The chain has TRBV7-8 and TRBJ1-2, with 11 bases identical to TRBD1. CDR1 and CDR2 from the germline V gene are SGHVS and FQNEAQ. V dropped 5 bases and J dropped 0; count of bases not matched to a gene: 8. CDR3 length: 17 residues. CDR3 region: CASSPRTGGKTNYGYTF. CDR3 in DNA: TGTGCCAGCAGCCCCCGGACAGGGGGCAAAACTAACTATGGCTACACCTTC.